This T cell receptor beta chain comes out of a study of cytomegalovirus exposure and HLA in healthy donors. The study, taken as a whole, reports: Investigators reported 150 to 200 TCR beta chains as tied to cytomegalovirus. The classifier reportedly diagnosed cytomegalovirus status with high sensitivity and specificity.

The length of the CDR3 is 13 residues. The ends lost 0 bases at V and 5 bases at J; junction bases unmatched: 1. Germline values: CDR1 WNHNN, CDR2 SYGVQD (reference sequence). Here immunoSEQ multiplex PCR was the method, and the copy in TCRdb shows in-frame clones only, minus some. The top ten hold nearly 5% of the sample, which has some 110,000 clones, about 82% seen once. Concerning this clone: As yet, its antigen is unknown.

This clonotype was obtained from a man younger than 35 in good health and CMV-seronegative. Source material: PBMCs. This sequence joins TRBV10-1 and TRBJ2-7; 7 nucleotides align to TRBD1. The CDR3 loop is CASSESTGDEQYF. The CDR3 bases are TGCGCCAGCAGTGAGTCAACAGGGGACGAGCAGTACTTC.